The 11 T cell receptor beta chains given below trace back to one sample, sequenced in a study of blood T cell repertoires in COVID-19. Some clones are missing from TCRdb's copy, which holds only in-frame ones; the method was immunoSEQ multiplex PCR. The table has 50,000 to 65,000 clones, 85% to 90% seen once. The source material was peripheral blood. The receptors were gathered from a man in his fifties or sixties with active COVID-19.

This chain links TRBV9 with TRBJ1-3; 9 bases match TRBD1. V was pared by 1 base and J by 4 bases, with 9 bases of the junction left unmatched. Germline CDR1 SGDLS, CDR2 YYNGEE. This CDR3 is 17 amino acids long. CDR3 bases: TGTGCCAGCAGCGTATTGGGGGGGACAGGGACAGGAAACACCATATATTTT. This translates into CASSVLGGTGTGNTIYF.

The V and J genes are TRBV5-4 and TRBJ2-3; 7 nucleotides line up with TRBD2. The V segment lost 2 bases and the J segment 0 bases; nucleotides outside the gene matches: 0. Germline CDR1 reads SGHNT; CDR2 reads YYREEE (reference sequence). The CDR3 extends over 14 amino acids. The DNA of the CDR3 is TGTGCCAGCAGCTTAGCGGGGAGCACAGATACGCAGTATTTT. The encoded protein is CASSLAGSTDTQYF.

V usage is TRBV5-1 and J usage is TRBJ1-1; the match to TRBD1 covers 7 bases. Germline CDR1 is SGHRS and CDR2 is YFSETQ. This CDR3 has 14 residues. Unmatched junction bases numbered 11, after V lost 3 bases and J lost 9 bases. The CDR3 is CASSYSQGIGKAFF. The CDR3 coding sequence is TGCGCCAGCAGCTACTCACAGGGGATTGGGAAAGCTTTCTTT.

J is TRBJ1-5 and V is TRBV28; D is perhaps TRBD1 (5 bases). V dropped 3 bases and J dropped 9 bases, with 21 bases sitting between them. The CDR3 has 16 amino acids. Germline values: CDR1 MDHEN, CDR2 SYDVKM. The CDR3 protein is CASSFKSAGPWGPQHF. The CDR3 nucleotides read TGTGCCAGCAGTTTCAAATCTGCAGGGCCCTGGGGGCCCCAGCATTTT.

A few counts support this clone. The chain couples TRBV19 to TRBJ2-5; a possible D gene is TRBD2 (7 bases). The V end lost 3 bases, the J end lost 0 bases, and 14 bases lay between the germline ends. Germline V gene data show CDR1 as LNHDA and CDR2 as SQIVND (reference sequence). The CDR3 consists of 16 residues. The CDR3 DNA reads TGTGCCAGTAGTATGGGGGGGGCCGGCCACCAAGAGACCCAGTACTTC. Translated: CASSMGGAGHQETQYF.

The rearrangement links TRBV24-1 to TRBJ2-5; D unresolved. CDR3 length: 13 amino acids. Germline values: CDR1 KGHDR, CDR2 SFDVKD. CDR3 amino acids: CAARPEDQETQYF. The CDR3 nucleotides are TGTGCTGCTCGCCCAGAAGACCAAGAGACCCAGTACTTC.

The chain links TRBV7-9 to TRBJ2-1; TRBD2 matches 8 bases. V was clipped by 0 bases and J by 10 bases; unmatched bases: 5. CDR1 is SEHNR and CDR2 is FQNEAQ in the germline V gene (reference sequence). The CDR3 spans 14 residues. The DNA for the CDR3 is TGTGCCAGCAGCTTAGCAGCGGGGGCGGGGGAGCAGTTCTTC. Translating it yields CASSLAAGAGEQFF.

The genes are TRBV6-5 and TRBJ2-7; tentative D call: TRBD2 (6 bases). This CDR3 has 14 amino acids. V dropped 6 bases and J dropped 0 bases, with 12 bases sitting between them. Germline V lookup: CDR1 MNHEY, CDR2 SVGAGI. CDR3 amino acids: CASRSGGPSYEQYF. CDR3 nucleotides: TGTGCCAGCAGGTCAGGAGGGCCCTCCTACGAGCAGTACTTC.

There are a few counts of this clone. The V gene is TRBV9, the J gene TRBJ2-5; 14 bases are shared with TRBD2. The CDR3 is 15 residues long. V was clipped by 4 bases and J by 4 bases; unmatched bases: 3. CDR1 is SGDLS, CDR2 YYNGEE, per germline. The DNA of the CDR3 is TGTGCCAGCAGCCGGGGACTAGCGGGGGCAGAGACCCAGTACTTC. Translated, it gives CASSRGLAGAETQYF.

The V call is TRBV9, the J call TRBJ2-3; D is perhaps TRBD2 (6 bases). Trimming took off 3 bases at V and 3 bases at J, with 14 bases between the two ends. CDR1 is SGDLS, CDR2 YYNGEE, per germline. The CDR3 runs 15 residues. Here the CDR3 DNA reads TGTGCCAGCAGCGGAGGGAGGATGAGAACAGATACGCAGTATTTT. This sequence encodes CASSGGRMRTDTQYF.

The chain recombines TRBV4-2 with TRBJ2-7, with 16 bases that match TRBD2. Germline-derived CDR1 and CDR2 are LGHNA and YNFKEQ. The trim removed 6 bases at V and 3 bases at J, leaving 8 bases unmatched. The CDR3 has 17 residues. CDR3 region: CASSPMGTSGGGYEQYF. For the CDR3, the DNA is TGTGCCAGCAGTCCTATGGGGACTAGCGGGGGGGGCTACGAGCAGTACTTC.